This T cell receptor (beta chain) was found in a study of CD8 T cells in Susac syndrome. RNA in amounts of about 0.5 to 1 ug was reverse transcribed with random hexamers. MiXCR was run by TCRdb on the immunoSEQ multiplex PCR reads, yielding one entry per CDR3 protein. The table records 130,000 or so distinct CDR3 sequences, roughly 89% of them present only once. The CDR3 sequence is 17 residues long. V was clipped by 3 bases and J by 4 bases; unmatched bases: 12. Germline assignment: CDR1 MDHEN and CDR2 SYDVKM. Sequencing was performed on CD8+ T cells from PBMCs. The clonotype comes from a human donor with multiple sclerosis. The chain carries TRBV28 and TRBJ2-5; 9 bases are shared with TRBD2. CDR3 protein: CASSFNLASGNGETQYF. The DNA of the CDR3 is TGTGCCAGCAGTTTTAATTTGGCTAGCGGGAATGGAGAGACCCAGTACTTC.